The 29 T cell receptor beta chains below all came from one sample that was sequenced in a study of response to subunit inactivated influenza vaccine. From the RT-PCR reads, TCRdb called clonotypes with MiXCR, one entry per CDR3 protein. The repertoire includes roughly 550,000 distinct CDR3 sequences, approximately 24% of them detected once, and 2.5% to 3% sits in the top ten. The sample was also reused in another study, on T cells expressing NK-cell markers. That work contributes: TCR beta cDNA was made by 5'RACE template switching with UMIs.

The source was CD4+ T cells sorted from PBMCs, collected about 13 days after vaccination. All receptors come from a man between 45 and 60 years old who received an inactivated influenza vaccine.

Written as DNA, the CDR3 is TGTGCCAGCAGCCGGTTAGTTATCACTGAAGCTTTCTTT. Protein: CASSRLVITEAFF. The chain has TRBV11-2 and TRBJ1-1; D is uncertain. The CDR3 runs to 13 residues. Trimming took off 5 bases at V and 4 bases at J, with 11 bases between the two ends. Germline lookup yields CDR1 SGHAT and CDR2 FQNNGV.

This chain connects TRBV20-1 to TRBJ1-2; no reliable D call. Germline lookup yields CDR1 DFQATT and CDR2 SNEGSKA (reference sequence). Trimming stripped 6 bases from V and 4 bases from J, with 9 bases between. The CDR3 loop spans 11 amino acids. CDR3 amino acids: CSAPDLYGYTF. In nucleotides, the CDR3 is TGCAGTGCCCCGGACCTCTATGGCTACACCTTC.

This clonotype was seen many times. V and J are TRBV20-1 and TRBJ1-2; the D is unclear. Trimming took off 3 bases at V and 6 bases at J, with 11 bases between the two ends. Germline V lookup: CDR1 DFQATT, CDR2 SNEGSKA (reference sequence). The CDR3 totals 12 residues. CDR3 protein: CSASKGLDGYTF. The CDR3 DNA reads TGCAGTGCTAGCAAAGGACTGGATGGCTACACCTTC.

This clonotype has a handful of counts. The J gene is TRBJ1-4, the V gene TRBV2; 8 positions agree with TRBD1. With V trimmed by 7 bases and J by 2 bases, 3 bases remained unmatched. The CDR3 is 14 residues long. CDR1 and CDR2 (germline): SNHLY, FYNNEI. This CDR3 reads CASTQGATNEKLFF. CDR3 coding DNA: TGTGCCAGCACGCAGGGGGCGACTAATGAAAAACTGTTTTTT.

The rearrangement links TRBV20-1 to TRBJ1-4; tentative D call: TRBD1 (5 bases). Germline V gene lookup returns CDR1 DFQATT and CDR2 SNEGSKA (reference sequence). CDR3 size: 15 residues. V lost 3 bases and J 0 bases, leaving 11 bases between the germline ends. CDR3 sequence (DNA): TGCAGTGCTAGGGTTAGGGGAGCAACTAATGAAAAACTGTTTTTT. Amino acids: CSARVRGATNEKLFF.

This clonotype was counted only a few times. The chain is built from TRBV4-3 and TRBJ1-6; D unclear. The CDR3 has 13 residues. V was shortened by 3 bases and J by 8 bases, with 8 bases between the two germline ends. Germline V gene data show CDR1 as LGHNA and CDR2 as YSLEER. The CDR3 DNA reads as TGCGCCAGCAGCCAGAACAGAGATTCACCCCTCCACTTT. It is translated as CASSQNRDSPLHF.

In DNA, the CDR3 is TGTGCCATCAGTGAAGGAGACAGGGGTCAAGAGACCCAGTACTTC. Amino acids: CAISEGDRGQETQYF. The chain couples TRBV10-3 to TRBJ2-5; 8 bases agree with TRBD1. Looked up from germline, CDR1 is ENHRY and CDR2 is SYGVKD. The CDR3 is made up of 15 amino acids. Losses at the gene ends were 3 bases for V and 2 bases for J; bases not matched to a gene: 5.

In this sample, this clonotype turned up a few times. This chain connects TRBV5-1 to TRBJ1-6; 7 bases line up with TRBD1. Germline V lookup: CDR1 SGHRS, CDR2 YFSETQ. J was trimmed by 8 bases and V by 7 bases; bases with no gene match: 9. The CDR3 covers 14 residues. CDR3 DNA: TGCGCCAGCGGCCCGGGACAGAGGGATTCACCCCTCCACTTT. Translation gives CASGPGQRDSPLHF.

This clonotype was counted between two and nine times. The chain recombines TRBV12-3 or TRBV12-4 with TRBJ2-2; 8 nucleotides agree with TRBD2. The length of the CDR3 is 18 residues. The ends lost 8 bases at V and 7 bases at J; junction bases unmatched: 21. The CDR3 nucleotides read TGTGCCAGCCGCGATACACAGCGCGGACTAGCCTTTGTCGGGGAGCTGTTTTTT. Amino acids: CASRDTQRGLAFVGELFF.

This clonotype was picked up a small number of times. The rearrangement links TRBV6-2 or TRBV6-3 to TRBJ2-7; TRBD2 aligns across 9 bases. This CDR3 has 15 residues. Germline CDR1 is MNHEY and CDR2 is SVGEGT. Unmatched junction bases numbered 4, after V lost 2 bases and J lost 2 bases. CDR3: CASSYERGATYEQYF. DNA for the CDR3: TGTGCCAGCAGTTACGAGCGGGGGGCTACCTACGAGCAGTACTTC.

As for this clonotype: This clone may be a read error of a much larger clone one base away. The gene calls are TRBV5-1 and TRBJ2-1; D is undetermined. Trimming cost V 2 bases and J 5 bases, with 14 bases left between them. The germline CDR1 and CDR2 sequences are SGHRS and YFSETQ. This CDR3 comprises 15 residues. The CDR3 loop reads CASSFGRLENNEQFF. In DNA, the CDR3 is TGCGCCAGCAGCTTTGGGCGGCTAGAGAACAATGAGCAGTTCTTC.

This clonotype has just a few counts. The chain uses TRBV5-1 and TRBJ2-7; D unclear. CDR1 and CDR2 from the germline V gene are SGHRS and YFSETQ. V lost 5 bases to trimming and J lost 2 bases, with 14 bases between them. The CDR3 contains 14 residues. The CDR3 is CASRNSWTTYEQYF. The CDR3 DNA follows: TGCGCCAGCAGAAATAGCTGGACGACCTACGAGCAGTACTTC.

V is TRBV29-1 and J is TRBJ2-1; 8 bases line up with TRBD2. CDR3 length: 18 amino acids. In germline, CDR1 is SQVTM, CDR2 ANQGSEA. The J segment lost 3 bases and the V segment lost 6 bases, leaving 19 bases of the junction unmatched. The CDR3 nucleotides read TGCAGCGTCGGGGGGGCTAGGGGGAGTCTCCGGGTCTACAATGAGCAGTTCTTC. Encoded protein: CSVGGARGSLRVYNEQFF.

This clonotype was seen a few times. The chain joins TRBV7-2 to TRBJ2-5, with D perhaps TRBD2 (5 bases). The V gene's germline CDR1 is SGHTA and CDR2 FQGNSA. Trimming removed 3 bases from V and 3 bases from J, with 20 bases in between. The CDR3 runs to 17 residues. The CDR3 sequence: CASSLRADSLGKETQYF. CDR3 bases: TGTGCCAGCAGCTTGAGGGCAGACTCCCTGGGGAAAGAGACCCAGTACTTC.

This chain connects TRBV6-5 to TRBJ2-3, with TRBD2 matching over 16 bases. The CDR3 has 18 amino acids. Germline V gene sequence: CDR1 MNHEY, CDR2 SVGAGI. V was pared by 0 bases and J by 5 bases, with 5 bases of the junction left unmatched. The CDR3, as DNA: TGTGCCAGCAGTTACTCGATGGGGACTAGCGGGGGGGGAGATACGCAGTATTTT. Translated: CASSYSMGTSGGGDTQYF.

This clonotype was seen only a few times. This rearrangement joins TRBV5-6 to TRBJ2-5; no clear D. V was clipped by 0 bases and J by 7 bases, with 10 bases between them. Per the germline V gene, CDR1 is SGHDT and CDR2 is YYEEEE. This CDR3 is built from 13 residues. The CDR3 region has the DNA TGTGCCAGCAGCTTGGCTTCTACCGGGACCCAGTACTTC. Protein: CASSLASTGTQYF.

This chain uses TRBV30 with TRBJ2-2; no firm D call. The germline V and J ends were trimmed by 1 base and 6 bases, with 6 bases remaining between them. Germline values: CDR1 GTSNPN, CDR2 SVGIG (reference sequence). The CDR3 consists of 12 residues. The CDR3 loop reads CAWSDSPGELFF. CDR3 sequence (DNA): TGTGCCTGGAGTGATTCCCCCGGGGAGCTGTTTTTT.

This clonotype was picked up a small number of times. The genes are TRBV5-1 and TRBJ2-5; D possibly corresponds to TRBD2 (6 bases). Trimming removed 5 bases at V and 4 bases at J, with 12 bases between. Per germline, CDR1 SGHRS and CDR2 YFSETQ. This CDR3 region has 13 residues. The CDR3 nucleotides are TGCGCCAGCAGTGTCCAGGGAGGAGAGACCCAGTACTTC. It is translated as CASSVQGGETQYF.

In its sample, this clonotype was seen a few times. The chain links TRBV24-1 to TRBJ2-3, with 10 bases fitting TRBD1. Germline-derived CDR1 and CDR2 are KGHDR and SFDVKD. The CDR3 consists of 15 residues. V dropped 4 bases and J dropped 7; count of bases not matched to a gene: 7. DNA of the CDR3: TGTGCCACCAGTGACGACAGGGGGCGGGAAAATACGCAGTATTTT. Protein sequence: CATSDDRGRENTQYF.

CDR3 sequence reads: CASSQDLKGPEAFF. The CDR3 coding sequence is TGTGCCAGCAGCCAAGATCTGAAGGGGCCTGAAGCTTTCTTT. The V and J genes are TRBV4-2 and TRBJ1-1, with a possible D match to TRBD1 (5 bases). The CDR3 spans 14 residues. Trimming shortened V by 0 bases and J by 6 bases, and 11 bases separated the two germline ends. CDR1 is LGHNA and CDR2 is YNFKEQ in the germline V gene.

The V gene is TRBV4-3, the J gene TRBJ2-1; possible D gene TRBD2, 6 bases. The CDR3 covers 16 residues. Trimming stripped 4 bases from V and 0 bases from J, with 13 bases between. CDR1 and CDR2 (germline): LGHNA, YSLEER. CDR3 bases: TGCGCCAGCAGCCGCGAACCTAGCGTCTCCTACAATGAGCAGTTCTTC. Translation gives CASSREPSVSYNEQFF.

This chain connects TRBV7-2 to TRBJ1-1; D is unresolved. Looked up from germline, CDR1 is SGHTA and CDR2 is FQGNSA. The V end lost 8 bases, the J end lost 3 bases, and 13 bases lay between the germline ends. The CDR3 length is 13 residues. CDR3 nucleotide sequence: TGTGCCAGCTCGGGGATGCAGGACACTGAAGCTTTCTTT. Amino acid sequence: CASSGMQDTEAFF.

This clonotype was found many times. The V gene is TRBV18, the J gene TRBJ2-7; D might be TRBD1 (6 bases). The CDR3 contains 14 residues. Germline assignment: CDR1 KGHSH and CDR2 LQKENI. V lost 3 bases to trimming and J lost 7 bases, with 16 bases between them. For the CDR3, the DNA is TGTGCCAGCTCACCGAAACAGGGCACGGGGGAGCAGTACTTC. It encodes CASSPKQGTGEQYF.

This clonotype was picked up a small number of times. The rearrangement links TRBV12-3 or TRBV12-4 to TRBJ1-3, with a weak D call TRBD1 (6 bases). The ends were cut back, 7 bases at V and 2 bases at J, with 18 bases in the middle. This CDR3 region has 16 residues. The CDR3 here is CASNKERGAAGNTIYF. The CDR3 nucleotides read TGTGCCAGCAATAAGGAACGGGGGGCAGCTGGAAACACCATATATTTT.

This clonotype has just a few counts. CDR3 sequence: CASSQEGYNSPLHF. CDR3 nucleotide sequence: TGTGCCAGCAGCCAAGAAGGGTATAATTCACCCCTCCACTTT. J is TRBJ1-6 and V is TRBV4-2; D remains unclear. Between the trimmed V and J ends, which lost 0 bases and 4 bases, there was a span of 4 bases. The germline V gene encodes CDR1 LGHNA and CDR2 YNFKEQ. The CDR3 extends over 14 amino acids.

The chain uses TRBV5-1 and TRBJ2-7; D might be TRBD1 (6 bases). The CDR3 runs to 15 residues. Per germline, CDR1 SGHRS and CDR2 YFSETQ. V shed 5 bases and J shed 7 bases, with 22 bases lying between them. CDR3 amino acids: CASSEQGSPVNEQYF. CDR3 DNA sequence: TGCGCCAGCAGTGAACAGGGAAGCCCCGTTAATGAGCAGTACTTC.

V is TRBV20-1 and J is TRBJ1-1; D unclear. Germline V gene data show CDR1 as DFQATT and CDR2 as SNEGSKA (reference sequence). The V end was cut by 0 bases, the J end by 0 bases, with 17 bases between. The CDR3 length is 17 residues. In nucleotides, the CDR3 is TGCAGTGCTAGAGATTGGAGGGTATCGGCTATGAACACTGAAGCTTTCTTT. It codes for CSARDWRVSAMNTEAFF.

The chain combines TRBV3-1 with TRBJ2-7; unclear D gene. This CDR3 contains 13 residues. Germline V gene sequence: CDR1 LGHDT, CDR2 YNNKEL (reference sequence). V lost 0 bases to trimming and J lost 7 bases, with 10 bases between them. This CDR3 reads CASSQDPSYEQYF. The CDR3 nucleotides are TGTGCCAGCAGCCAAGACCCTTCTTATGAGCAGTACTTC.

This clonotype was seen more than once but under ten times. V is TRBV7-2 and J is TRBJ2-1; unclear D gene. CDR3 length equals 12 residues. Germline V gene lookup returns CDR1 SGHTA and CDR2 FQGNSA. The V and J ends lost 5 bases and 6 bases respectively, with 8 bases between them. In DNA, the CDR3 is TGTGCCAGCAGCCGAGAGTTCAATGAGCAGTTCTTC. Protein sequence: CASSREFNEQFF.